The present entry profiles one T cell receptor (beta chain) with its context. Its antigen is unidentified. The data were taken from a study of siplizumab effects on memory and regulatory T cells. The CDR3 covers 13 residues. V was pared by 2 bases and J by 6 bases, with 11 bases between. Germline V lookup: CDR1 SNHLY, CDR2 FYNNEI. Approximately 93,000 TCR templates per sample were assayed. TCRdb's table, derived via immunoSEQ multiplex PCR, lists solely in-frame clones and lacks some. Of some 110,000 clones listed, 93% are singletons. General observations from the study: Confirmation was lacking for the suppressive function of proliferating Tregs derived from siplizumab cultures. Just a small share of alloreactive clones was traced back to unstimulated subsets. Apparently more diverse than memory cells, naive T cells also seemed major alloresponse contributors.

This chain uses TRBV2 with TRBJ2-7; no reliable D call. Material for sequencing was Tregs sorted from blood. The TCR originated in a human donor in good health. CDR3 loop: CASSERLGIEQYF. The CDR3 DNA reads as TGTGCCAGCAGTGAAAGATTAGGGATCGAGCAGTACTTC.